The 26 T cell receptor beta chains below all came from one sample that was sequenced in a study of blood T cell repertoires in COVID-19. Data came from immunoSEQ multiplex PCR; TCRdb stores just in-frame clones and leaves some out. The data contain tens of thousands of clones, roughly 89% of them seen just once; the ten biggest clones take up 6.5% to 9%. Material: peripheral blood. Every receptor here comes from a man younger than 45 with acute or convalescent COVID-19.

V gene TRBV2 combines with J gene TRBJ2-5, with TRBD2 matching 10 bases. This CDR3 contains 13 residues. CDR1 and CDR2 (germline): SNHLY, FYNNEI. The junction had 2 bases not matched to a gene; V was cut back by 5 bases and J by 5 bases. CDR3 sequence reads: CASSSGRGETQYF. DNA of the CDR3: TGTGCCAGCAGTAGCGGGAGGGGCGAGACCCAGTACTTC.

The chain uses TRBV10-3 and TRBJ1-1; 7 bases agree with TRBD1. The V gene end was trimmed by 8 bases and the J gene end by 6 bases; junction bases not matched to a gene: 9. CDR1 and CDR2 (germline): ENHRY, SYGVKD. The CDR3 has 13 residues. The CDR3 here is CAIGQGDLAEAFF. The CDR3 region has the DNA TGTGCCATCGGGCAGGGGGATTTGGCTGAAGCTTTCTTT.

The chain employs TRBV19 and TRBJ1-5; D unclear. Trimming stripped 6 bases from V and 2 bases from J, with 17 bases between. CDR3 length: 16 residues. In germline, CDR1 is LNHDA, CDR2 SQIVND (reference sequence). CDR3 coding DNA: TGTGCCAGTAGCTCTCTTGGCACCCACGGCAATCAGCCCCAGCATTTT. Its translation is CASSSLGTHGNQPQHF.

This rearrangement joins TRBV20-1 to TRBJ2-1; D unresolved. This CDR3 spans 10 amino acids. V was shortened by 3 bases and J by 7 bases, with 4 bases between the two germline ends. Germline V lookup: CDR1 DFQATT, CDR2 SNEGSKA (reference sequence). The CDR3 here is CSASYNEQFF. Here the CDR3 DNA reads TGCAGTGCTAGTTATAATGAGCAGTTCTTC.

CDR3 in DNA: TGTGCCAGCAGCTTTATGGCTAGCGGGACCTACAATGAGCAGTTCTTC. Translation gives CASSFMASGTYNEQFF. V is TRBV7-3 and J is TRBJ2-1; 9 bases fit TRBD2. CDR3 length: 16 amino acids. Germline lookup yields CDR1 SGHTA and CDR2 FQGTGA. The V and J ends lost 3 bases and 2 bases, in that order; junction bases with no gene match: 5.

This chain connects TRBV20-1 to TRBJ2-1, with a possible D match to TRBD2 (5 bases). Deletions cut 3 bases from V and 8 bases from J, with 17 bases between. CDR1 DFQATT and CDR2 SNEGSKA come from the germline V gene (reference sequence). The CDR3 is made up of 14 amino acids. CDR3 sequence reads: CSASGGSYIDEQFF. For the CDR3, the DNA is TGCAGTGCTAGTGGCGGGTCATACATCGATGAGCAGTTCTTC.

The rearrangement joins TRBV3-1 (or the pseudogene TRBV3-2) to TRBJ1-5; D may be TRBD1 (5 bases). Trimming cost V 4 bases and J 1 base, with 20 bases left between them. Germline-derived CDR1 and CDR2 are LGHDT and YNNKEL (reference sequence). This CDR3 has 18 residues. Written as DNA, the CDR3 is TGTGCCAGCAGCCCTACTCCGCAGGGCGTATGGAGCAATCAGCCCCAGCATTTT. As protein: CASSPTPQGVWSNQPQHF.

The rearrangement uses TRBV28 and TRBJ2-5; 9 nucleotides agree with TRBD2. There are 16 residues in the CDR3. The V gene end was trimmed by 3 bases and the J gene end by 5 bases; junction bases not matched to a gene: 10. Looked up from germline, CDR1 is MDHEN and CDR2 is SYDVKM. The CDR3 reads CASSLLAGASRETQYF. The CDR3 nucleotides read TGTGCCAGCAGTTTGTTAGCGGGAGCATCCCGGGAGACCCAGTACTTC. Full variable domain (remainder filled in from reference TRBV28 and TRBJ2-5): DVKVTQSSRYLVKRTGEKVFLECVQDMDHENMFWYRQDPGLGLRLIYFSYDVKMKEKGDIPEGYSVSREKKERFSLILESASTNQTSMYLCASSLLAGASRETQYFGPGTRLLVL.

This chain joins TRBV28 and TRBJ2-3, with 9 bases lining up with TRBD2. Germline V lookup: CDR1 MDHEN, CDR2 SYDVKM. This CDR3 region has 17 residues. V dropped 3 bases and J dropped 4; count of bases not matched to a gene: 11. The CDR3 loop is CASSLAAGGPEPDTQYF. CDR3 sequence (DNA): TGTGCCAGCAGTTTGGCTGCGGGAGGGCCGGAGCCAGATACGCAGTATTTT.

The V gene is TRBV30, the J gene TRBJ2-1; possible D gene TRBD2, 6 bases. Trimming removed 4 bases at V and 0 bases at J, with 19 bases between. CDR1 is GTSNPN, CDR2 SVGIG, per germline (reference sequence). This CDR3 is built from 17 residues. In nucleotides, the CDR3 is TGTGCCTGGACCCGTCGGCCTAGCGCGAGCTCCTACAATGAGCAGTTCTTC. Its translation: CAWTRRPSASSYNEQFF.

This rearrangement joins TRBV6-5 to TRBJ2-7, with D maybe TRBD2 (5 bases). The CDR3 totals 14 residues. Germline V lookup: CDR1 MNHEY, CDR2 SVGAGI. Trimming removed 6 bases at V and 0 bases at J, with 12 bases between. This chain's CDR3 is CASSGVSPSYEQYF. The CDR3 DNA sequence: TGTGCCAGCAGCGGGGTTTCGCCCTCCTACGAGCAGTACTTC.

In DNA, the CDR3 is TGCGCCAGCAGCCCCCAAACAGGGATTTCTGTCCTTACGCAGTATTTT. Its translation is CASSPQTGISVLTQYF. The genes are TRBV4-1 and TRBJ2-3; a possible D gene is TRBD1 (6 bases). Germline lookup yields CDR1 MGHRA and CDR2 YSYEKL. The CDR3 runs 16 residues. Trimming removed 4 bases at V and 8 bases at J, with 22 bases between.

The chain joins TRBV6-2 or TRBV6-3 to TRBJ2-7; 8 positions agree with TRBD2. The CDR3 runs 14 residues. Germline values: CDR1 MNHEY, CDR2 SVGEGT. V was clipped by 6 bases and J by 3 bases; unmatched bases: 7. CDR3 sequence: CASSGRGRGYEQYF. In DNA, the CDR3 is TGTGCCAGCAGCGGGAGGGGCCGGGGCTACGAGCAGTACTTC.

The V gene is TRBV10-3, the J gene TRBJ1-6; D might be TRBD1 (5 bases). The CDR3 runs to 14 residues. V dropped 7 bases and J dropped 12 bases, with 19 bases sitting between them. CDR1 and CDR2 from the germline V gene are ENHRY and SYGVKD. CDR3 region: CAINSGMYDGPLHF. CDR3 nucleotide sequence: TGTGCCATCAATTCAGGGATGTACGATGGACCCCTCCACTTT.

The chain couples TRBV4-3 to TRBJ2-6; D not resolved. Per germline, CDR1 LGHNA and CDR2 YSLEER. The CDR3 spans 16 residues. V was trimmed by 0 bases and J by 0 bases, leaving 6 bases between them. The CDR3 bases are TGCGCCAGCAGCCAAGATGCAGGCTCTGGGGCCAACGTCCTGACTTTC. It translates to CASSQDAGSGANVLTF.

CDR3 coding DNA: TGTGCCAGCAGCCCGGGGAGCGGGAGATCAGAGACCCAGTACTTC. Its translation: CASSPGSGRSETQYF. The rearrangement links TRBV7-9 to TRBJ2-5; 8 bases line up with TRBD2. Germline CDR1 is SEHNR and CDR2 is FQNEAQ (reference sequence). The trim removed 5 bases at V and 4 bases at J, leaving 9 bases unmatched. The CDR3 consists of 15 residues.

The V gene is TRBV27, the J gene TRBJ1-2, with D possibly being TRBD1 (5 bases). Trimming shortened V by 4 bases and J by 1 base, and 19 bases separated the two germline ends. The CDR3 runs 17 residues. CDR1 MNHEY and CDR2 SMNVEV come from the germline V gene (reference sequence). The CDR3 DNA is TGTGCCAGCAGTTCTGGGGGGTTCAGTCACGATAACTATGGCTACACCTTC. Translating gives CASSSGGFSHDNYGYTF.

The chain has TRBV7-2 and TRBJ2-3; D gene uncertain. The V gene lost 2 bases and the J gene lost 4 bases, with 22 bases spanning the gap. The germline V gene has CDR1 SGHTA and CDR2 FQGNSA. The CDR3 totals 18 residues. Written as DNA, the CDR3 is TGTGCCAGCAGCTTACGTCATCAGGCGTCGTTTTCGGCAGATACGCAGTATTTT. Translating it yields CASSLRHQASFSADTQYF.

This CDR3 is CASSQDLRNTEAFF. In DNA, the CDR3 is TGCGCCAGCAGCCAAGACCTCAGAAACACTGAAGCTTTCTTT. This chain links TRBV4-3 with TRBJ1-1; D is unresolved. Trimming took off 0 bases at V and 2 bases at J, with 7 bases between the two ends. CDR3 size: 14 residues. Germline values: CDR1 LGHNA, CDR2 YSLEER.

The DNA for the CDR3 is TGTGCCATCAGTGATGAGGGCGATTCACCCCTCCACTTT. Its protein product is CAISDEGDSPLHF. This chain uses TRBV10-3 with TRBJ1-6; D remains ambiguous. In germline, CDR1 is ENHRY, CDR2 SYGVKD. CDR3 length: 13 residues. Trimming took 3 bases from V and 8 from J, leaving 8 bases between them.

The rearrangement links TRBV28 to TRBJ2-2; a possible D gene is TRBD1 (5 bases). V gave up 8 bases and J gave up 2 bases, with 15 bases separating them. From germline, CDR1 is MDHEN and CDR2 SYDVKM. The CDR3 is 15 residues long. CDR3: CASSPDRPNTGELFF. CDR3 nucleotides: TGTGCCAGCTCACCCGACAGACCTAACACCGGGGAGCTGTTTTTT.

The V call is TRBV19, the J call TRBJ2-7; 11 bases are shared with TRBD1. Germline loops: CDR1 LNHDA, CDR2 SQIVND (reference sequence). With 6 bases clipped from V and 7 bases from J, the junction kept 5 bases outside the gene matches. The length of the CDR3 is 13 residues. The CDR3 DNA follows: TGTGCCAGTAGCCCGGGACAGGGGGGGGAGCAGTACTTC. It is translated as CASSPGQGGEQYF. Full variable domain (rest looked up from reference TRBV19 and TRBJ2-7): DGGITQSPKYLFRKEGQNVTLSCEQNLNHDAMYWYRQDPGQGLRLIYYSQIVNDFQKGDIAEGYSVSREKKESFPLTVTSAQKNPTAFYLCASSPGQGGEQYFGPGTRLTVT.

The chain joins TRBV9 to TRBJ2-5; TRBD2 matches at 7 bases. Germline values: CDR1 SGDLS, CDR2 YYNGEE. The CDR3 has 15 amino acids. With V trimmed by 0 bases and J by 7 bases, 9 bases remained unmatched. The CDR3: CASSVGREGAGTQYF. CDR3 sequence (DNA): TGTGCCAGCAGCGTAGGAAGGGAGGGTGCGGGGACCCAGTACTTC.

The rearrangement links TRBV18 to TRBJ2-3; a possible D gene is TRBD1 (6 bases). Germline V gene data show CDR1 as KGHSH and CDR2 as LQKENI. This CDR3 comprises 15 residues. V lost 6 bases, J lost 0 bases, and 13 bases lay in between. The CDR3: CASSRQGQSTDTQYF. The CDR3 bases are TGTGCCAGCTCCCGCCAAGGACAGAGCACAGATACGCAGTATTTT.

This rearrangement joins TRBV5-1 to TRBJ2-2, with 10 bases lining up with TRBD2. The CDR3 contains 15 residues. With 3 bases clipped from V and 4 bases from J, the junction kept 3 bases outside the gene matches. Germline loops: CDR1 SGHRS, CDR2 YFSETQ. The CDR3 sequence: CASSSAGGPTGELFF. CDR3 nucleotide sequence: TGCGCCAGCAGCTCAGCGGGAGGGCCCACCGGGGAGCTGTTTTTT.

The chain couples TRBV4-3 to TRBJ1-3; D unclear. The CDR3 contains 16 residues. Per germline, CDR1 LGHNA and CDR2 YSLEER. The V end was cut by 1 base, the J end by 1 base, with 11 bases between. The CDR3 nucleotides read TGCGCCAGCAGCCAAGGGACTGTGTCTTCTGGAAACACCATATATTTT. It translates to CASSQGTVSSGNTIYF.